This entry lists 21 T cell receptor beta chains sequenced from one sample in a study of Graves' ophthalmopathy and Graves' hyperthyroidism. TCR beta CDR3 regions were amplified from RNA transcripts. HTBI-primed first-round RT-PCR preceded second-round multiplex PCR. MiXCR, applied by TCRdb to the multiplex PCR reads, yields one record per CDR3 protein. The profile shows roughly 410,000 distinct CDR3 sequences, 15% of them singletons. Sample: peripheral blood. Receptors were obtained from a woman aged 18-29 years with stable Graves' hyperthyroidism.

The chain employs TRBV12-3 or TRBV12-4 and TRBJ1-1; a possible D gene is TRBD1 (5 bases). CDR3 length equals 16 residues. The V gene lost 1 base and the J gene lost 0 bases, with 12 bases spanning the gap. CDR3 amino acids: CASSLGFGHMNTEAFF. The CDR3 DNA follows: TGTGCCAGCAGTTTAGGATTTGGACATATGAACACTGAAGCTTTCTTT.

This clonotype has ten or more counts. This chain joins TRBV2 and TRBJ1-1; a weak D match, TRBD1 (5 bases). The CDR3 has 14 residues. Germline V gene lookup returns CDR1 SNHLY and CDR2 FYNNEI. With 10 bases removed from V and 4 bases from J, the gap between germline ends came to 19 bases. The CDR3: CATRGREPGTEAFF. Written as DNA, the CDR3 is TGTGCCACTAGGGGAAGGGAACCGGGCACTGAAGCTTTCTTT.

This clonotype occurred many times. DNA of the CDR3: TGTGCCAGCAGGGACATGGGGACAGCCGCTAACTATGGCTACACCTTC. Its translation is CASRDMGTAANYGYTF. The chain is built from TRBV12-3 or TRBV12-4 and TRBJ1-2; 7 nucleotides match TRBD1. V lost 6 bases and J lost 0; bases outside the gene matches: 10. CDR3 length: 16 amino acids.

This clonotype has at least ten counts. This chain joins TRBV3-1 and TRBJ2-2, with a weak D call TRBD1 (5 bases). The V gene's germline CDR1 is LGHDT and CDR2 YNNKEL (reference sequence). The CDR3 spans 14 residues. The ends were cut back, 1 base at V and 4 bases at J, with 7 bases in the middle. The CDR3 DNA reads TGTGCCAGCAGCCAAGGGGGCAGCACCGGGGAGCTGTTTTTT. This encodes CASSQGGSTGELFF. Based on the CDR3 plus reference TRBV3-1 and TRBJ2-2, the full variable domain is DTAVSQTPKYLVTQMGNDKSIKCEQNLGHDTMYWYKQDSKKFLKIMFSYNNKELIINETVPNRFSPKSPDKAHLNLHINSLELGDSAVYFCASSQGGSTGELFFGEGSRLTVL.

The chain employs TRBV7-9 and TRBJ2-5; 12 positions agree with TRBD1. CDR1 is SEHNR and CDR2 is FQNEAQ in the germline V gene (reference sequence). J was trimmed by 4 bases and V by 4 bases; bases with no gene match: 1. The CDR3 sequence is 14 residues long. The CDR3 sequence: CASSWDRGLETQYF. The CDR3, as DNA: TGTGCCAGCAGCTGGGACAGGGGGCTAGAGACCCAGTACTTC.

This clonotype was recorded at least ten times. The DNA for the CDR3 is TGCGCCAGCAGCCAATTGGGCCGGCGGTCAGAGACCCAGTACTTC. Residues: CASSQLGRRSETQYF. The chain carries TRBV4-1 and TRBJ2-5; D not certain. Per the germline V gene, CDR1 is MGHRA and CDR2 is YSYEKL. The CDR3 covers 15 residues. The V end was cut by 2 bases, the J end by 4 bases, with 14 bases between.

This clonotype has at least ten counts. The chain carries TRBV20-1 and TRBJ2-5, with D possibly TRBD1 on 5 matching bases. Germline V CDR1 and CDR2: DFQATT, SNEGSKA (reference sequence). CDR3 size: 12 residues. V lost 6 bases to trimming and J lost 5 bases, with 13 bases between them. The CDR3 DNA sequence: TGCAGTGCACCTAAGGGGTCCGAGACCCAGTACTTC. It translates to CSAPKGSETQYF.

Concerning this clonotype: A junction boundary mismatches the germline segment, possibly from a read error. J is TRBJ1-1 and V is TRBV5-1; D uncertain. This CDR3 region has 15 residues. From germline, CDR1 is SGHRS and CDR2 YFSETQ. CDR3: CASRYGLTMYTDAFF. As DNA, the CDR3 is TGCGCCAGCAGGTACGGACTGACCATGTACACTGATGCTTTCTTT.

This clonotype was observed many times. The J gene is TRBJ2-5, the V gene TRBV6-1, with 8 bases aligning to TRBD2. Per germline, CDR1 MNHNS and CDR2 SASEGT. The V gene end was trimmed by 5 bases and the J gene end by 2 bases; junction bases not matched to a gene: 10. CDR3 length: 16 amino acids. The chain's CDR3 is CASSKEAGAVQETQYF. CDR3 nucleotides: TGTGCCAGCAGTAAGGAAGCGGGGGCCGTACAAGAGACCCAGTACTTC.

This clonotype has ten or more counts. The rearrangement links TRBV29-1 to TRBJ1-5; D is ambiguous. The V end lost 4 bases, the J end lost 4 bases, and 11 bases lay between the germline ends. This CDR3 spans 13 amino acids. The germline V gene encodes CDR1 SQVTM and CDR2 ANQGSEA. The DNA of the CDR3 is TGCAGCGTTGTCTGGAACCAAAATCAGCCCCAGCATTTT. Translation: CSVVWNQNQPQHF.

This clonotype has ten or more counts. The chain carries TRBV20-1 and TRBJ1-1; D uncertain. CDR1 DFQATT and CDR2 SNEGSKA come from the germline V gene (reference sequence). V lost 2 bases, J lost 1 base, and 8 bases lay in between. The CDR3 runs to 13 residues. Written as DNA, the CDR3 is TGCAGTGCTAGAAGAGGGTCGAACACTGAAGCTTTCTTT. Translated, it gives CSARRGSNTEAFF.

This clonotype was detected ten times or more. CDR3 nucleotide sequence: TGTGCCAGCAGCTTAAGGGACAGCCCGAATTCACCCCTCCACTTT. Translated, it gives CASSLRDSPNSPLHF. The chain has TRBV5-5 and TRBJ1-6; 7 bases align to TRBD1. Trimming at V came to 2 bases and at J to 7 bases, leaving 6 bases not matched to a gene. The germline V gene encodes CDR1 SGHKS and CDR2 YYEKEE (reference sequence). This CDR3 is 15 amino acids long.

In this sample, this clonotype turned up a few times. The CDR3 nucleotides are TGTGCCAGCAGCTTAACCGAGGGGGAAGGCTACACCTTC. As protein: CASSLTEGEGYTF. V usage is TRBV7-3 and J usage is TRBJ1-2; a weak D match, TRBD1 (6 bases). This CDR3 has 13 residues. Germline values: CDR1 SGHTA, CDR2 FQGTGA. V was trimmed by 0 bases and J by 8 bases, leaving 10 bases between them.

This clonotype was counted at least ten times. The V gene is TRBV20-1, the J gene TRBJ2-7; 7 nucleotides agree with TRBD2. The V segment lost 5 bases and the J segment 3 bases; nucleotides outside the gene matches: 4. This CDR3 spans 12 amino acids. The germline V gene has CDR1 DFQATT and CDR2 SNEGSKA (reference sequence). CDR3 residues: CSAWPGGYEQYF. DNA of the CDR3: TGCAGTGCTTGGCCGGGGGGCTACGAGCAGTACTTC.

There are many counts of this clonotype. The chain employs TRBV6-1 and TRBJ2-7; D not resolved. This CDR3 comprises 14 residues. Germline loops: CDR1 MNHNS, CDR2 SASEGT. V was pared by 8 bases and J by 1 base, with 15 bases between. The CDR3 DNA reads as TGTGCCAGCGGACCCTATCTAGGGTCCTACGAGCAGTACTTC. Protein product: CASGPYLGSYEQYF.

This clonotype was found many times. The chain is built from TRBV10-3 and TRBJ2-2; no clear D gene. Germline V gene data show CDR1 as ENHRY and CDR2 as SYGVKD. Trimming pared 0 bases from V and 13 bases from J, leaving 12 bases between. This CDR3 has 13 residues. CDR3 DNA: TGTGCCATCAGTGAGTCGGGCCGAGTGGGGCTGTTTTTT. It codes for CAISESGRVGLFF.

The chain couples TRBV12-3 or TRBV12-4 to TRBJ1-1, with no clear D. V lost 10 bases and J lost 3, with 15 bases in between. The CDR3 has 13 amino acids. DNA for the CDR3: TGTGCCAACTCAGGTGATATGTACACTGAAGCTTTCTTT. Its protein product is CANSGDMYTEAFF.

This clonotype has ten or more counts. CDR3 DNA: TGTGCCAGCAGCCCAGGACAGGGGGTGTACGAGCAGTACTTC. This translates into CASSPGQGVYEQYF. The V call is TRBV7-2, the J call TRBJ2-7; 10 bases align to TRBD1. V was pared by 5 bases and J by 4 bases, with 5 bases of the junction left unmatched. The CDR3 has 14 residues. From germline, CDR1 is SGHTA and CDR2 FQGNSA.

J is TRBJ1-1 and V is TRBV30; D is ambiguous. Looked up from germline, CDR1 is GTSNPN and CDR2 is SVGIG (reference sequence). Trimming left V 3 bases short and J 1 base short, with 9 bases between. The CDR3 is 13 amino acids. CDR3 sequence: CAWRRSANTEAFF. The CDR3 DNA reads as TGTGCCTGGAGGCGCAGTGCGAACACTGAAGCTTTCTTT.

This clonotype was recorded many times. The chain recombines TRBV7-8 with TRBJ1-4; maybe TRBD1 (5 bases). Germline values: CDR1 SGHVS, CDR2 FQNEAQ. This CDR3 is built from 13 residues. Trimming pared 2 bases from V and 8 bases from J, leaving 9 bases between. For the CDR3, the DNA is TGTGCCAGCAGCTTACAGGGTAACGAAAAACTGTTTTTT. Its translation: CASSLQGNEKLFF. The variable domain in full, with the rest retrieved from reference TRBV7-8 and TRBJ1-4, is GAGVSQSPRYKVAKRGQDVALRCDPISGHVSLFWYQQALGQGPEFLTYFQNEAQLDKSGLPSDRFFAERPEGSVSTLKIQRTQQEDSAVYLCASSLQGNEKLFFGSGTQLSVL.

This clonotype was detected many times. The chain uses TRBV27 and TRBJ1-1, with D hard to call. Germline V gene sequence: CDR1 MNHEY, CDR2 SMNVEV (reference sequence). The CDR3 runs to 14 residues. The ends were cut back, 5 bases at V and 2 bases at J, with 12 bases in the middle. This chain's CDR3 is CASSPEKTNTEAFF. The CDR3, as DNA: TGTGCCAGCAGTCCCGAGAAGACTAACACTGAAGCTTTCTTT.